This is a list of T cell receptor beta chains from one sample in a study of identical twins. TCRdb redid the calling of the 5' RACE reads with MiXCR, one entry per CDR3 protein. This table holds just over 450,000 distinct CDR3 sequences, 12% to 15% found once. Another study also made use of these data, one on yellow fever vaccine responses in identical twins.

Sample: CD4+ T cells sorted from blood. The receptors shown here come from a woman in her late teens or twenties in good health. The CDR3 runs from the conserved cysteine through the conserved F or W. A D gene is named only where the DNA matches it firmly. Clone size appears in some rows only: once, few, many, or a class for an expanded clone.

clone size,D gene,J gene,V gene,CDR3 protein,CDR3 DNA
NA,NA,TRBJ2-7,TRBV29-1,CSGVWGNEQYF,TGCAGCGGCGTCTGGGGGAACGAGCAGTACTTC
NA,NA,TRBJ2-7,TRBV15,CATSRVGTPLEQYF,TGTGCCACCAGCAGAGTTGGGACTCCACTCGAGCAGTACTTC
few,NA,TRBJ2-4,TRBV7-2,CASSLAVKKLAKNIQYF,TGTGCCAGCAGCTTAGCTGTTAAGAAACTAGCCAAAAACATTCAGTACTTC
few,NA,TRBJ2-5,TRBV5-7,CASSGSGRLQETQYF,TGTGCCAGCAGCGGATCGGGACGTCTCCAAGAGACCCAGTACTTC
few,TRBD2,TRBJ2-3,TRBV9,CASSVVVAGNADTQYF,TGTGCCAGCAGCGTAGTGGTAGCGGGGAACGCAGATACGCAGTATTTT
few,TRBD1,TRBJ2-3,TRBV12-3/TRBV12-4,CASSTQGQGTDTQYF,TGTGCCAGCAGCACTCAGGGACAGGGGACAGATACGCAGTATTTT
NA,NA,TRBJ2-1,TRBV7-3,CASSLRAGFYNEQFF,TGTGCCAGCAGCTTAAGGGCAGGGTTCTACAATGAGCAGTTCTTC
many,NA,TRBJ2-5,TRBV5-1,CASSLGRIQETQYF,TGCGCCAGCAGCTTGGGGCGAATCCAAGAGACCCAGTACTTC
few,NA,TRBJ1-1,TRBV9,CASSVVVGGNTEAFF,TGTGCCAGCAGCGTAGTGGTAGGGGGGAACACTGAAGCTTTCTTT
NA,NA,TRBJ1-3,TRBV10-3,CAIVRGNTIYF,TGTGCCATCGTCCGGGGGAACACCATATATTTT
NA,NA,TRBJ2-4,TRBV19,CASAPAEFAKNIQYF,TGTGCCAGCGCGCCCGCGGAGTTTGCCAAAAACATTCAGTACTTC
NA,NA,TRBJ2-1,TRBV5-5,CASSSFAGGVAGVTNEQFF,TGTGCCAGCAGCTCCTTCGCAGGGGGCGTAGCGGGAGTGACAAATGAGCAGTTCTTC
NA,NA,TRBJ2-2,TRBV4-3,CASSQDPGAVNTGELFF,TGCGCCAGCAGCCAAGACCCCGGGGCCGTGAACACCGGGGAGCTGTTTTTT
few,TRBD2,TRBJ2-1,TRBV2,CASSPRTSGVEQFF,TGTGCCAGCAGTCCTAGGACTAGCGGCGTGGAGCAGTTCTTC
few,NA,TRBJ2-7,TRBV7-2,CASRRRPDGGWEQYF,TGTGCCAGCAGACGTAGGCCTGATGGAGGGTGGGAGCAGTACTTC
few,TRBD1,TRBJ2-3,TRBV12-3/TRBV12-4,CASSTYRGQVDTQYF,TGTGCCAGCAGTACCTACAGGGGGCAGGTAGATACGCAGTATTTT
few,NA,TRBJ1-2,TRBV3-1,CASSQDSGANYGYTF,TGTGCCAGCAGCCAAGATTCAGGAGCTAACTATGGCTACACCTTC
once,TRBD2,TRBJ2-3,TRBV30,CAWRLAGATDTQYF,TGTGCCTGGAGACTAGCGGGAGCCACAGATACGCAGTATTTT
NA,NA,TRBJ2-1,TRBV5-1,CASSLEAQYNEQFF,TGCGCCAGCAGCTTGGAAGCCCAATACAATGAGCAGTTCTTC
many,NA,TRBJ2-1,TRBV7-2,CASSPRPTYNEQFF,TGTGCCAGCAGCCCCCGACCAACCTACAATGAGCAGTTCTTC
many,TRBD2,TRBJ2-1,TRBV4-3,CASSWVSGLSYNEQFF,TGCGCCAGCAGCTGGGTATCGGGACTATCATACAATGAGCAGTTCTTC
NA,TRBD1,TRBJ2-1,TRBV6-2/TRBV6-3,CASSYQRGQVIDEQFF,TGTGCCAGCAGTTACCAAAGGGGGCAGGTTATCGATGAGCAGTTCTTC
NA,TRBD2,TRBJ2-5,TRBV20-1,CSAPNGREGQETQYF,TGCAGTGCCCCGAACGGGAGGGAGGGGCAAGAGACCCAGTACTTC
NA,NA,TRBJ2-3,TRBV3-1,CASSSVTDTQYF,TGTGCCAGCAGCTCCGTCACAGATACGCAGTATTTT
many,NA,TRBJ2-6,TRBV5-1,CASSLMTGANVLTF,TGCGCCAGCAGCTTGATGACTGGGGCCAACGTCCTGACTTTC
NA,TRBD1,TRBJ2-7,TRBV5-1,CASSQGDNEQYF,TGCGCCAGCAGCCAGGGGGACAACGAGCAGTACTTC
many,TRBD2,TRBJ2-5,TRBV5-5,CASSRRGEETQYF,TGTGCCAGCAGCCGCCGGGGGGAAGAGACCCAGTACTTC
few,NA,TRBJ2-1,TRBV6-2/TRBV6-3,CASSPKQFF,TGTGCCAGCAGTCCAAAGCAGTTCTTC
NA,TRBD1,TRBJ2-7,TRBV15,CATSRDLIGQGGEQYF,TGTGCCACCAGCAGAGACCTTATCGGACAGGGAGGCGAGCAGTACTTC
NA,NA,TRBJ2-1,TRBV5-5,CASSSNPQGRVYNEQFF,TGTGCCAGCAGCTCCAACCCACAGGGAAGGGTATACAATGAGCAGTTCTTC
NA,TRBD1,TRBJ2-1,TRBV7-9,CASSAQGDYNEQFF,TGTGCCAGCAGCGCACAGGGGGACTACAATGAGCAGTTCTTC
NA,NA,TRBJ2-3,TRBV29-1,CSVNLGGTDTQYF,TGCAGCGTGAACTTGGGGGGCACAGATACGCAGTATTTT
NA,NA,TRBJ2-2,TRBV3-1,CASSQEGDTGELFF,TGTGCCAGCAGCCAAGAAGGAGACACCGGGGAGCTGTTTTTT
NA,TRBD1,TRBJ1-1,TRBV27,CASSLSGQANTEAFF,TGTGCCAGCAGTTTATCGGGACAGGCGAACACTGAAGCTTTCTTT
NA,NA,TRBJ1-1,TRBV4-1,CASSQDREDTEAFF,TGCGCCAGCAGCCAAGATCGCGAGGACACTGAAGCTTTCTTT
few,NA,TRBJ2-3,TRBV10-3,CAISELVSDTQYF,TGTGCCATCAGTGAGCTAGTATCAGATACGCAGTATTTT
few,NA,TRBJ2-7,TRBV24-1,CATGRTGPFTYEQYF,TGTGCCACCGGCAGAACAGGACCTTTCACCTACGAGCAGTACTTC
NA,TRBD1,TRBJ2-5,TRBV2,CASSPRGRSETQYF,TGTGCCAGCAGCCCCAGGGGGCGAAGTGAGACCCAGTACTTC
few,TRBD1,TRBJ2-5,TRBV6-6,CASRDRDRETQYF,TGTGCCAGCAGGGACAGGGATCGAGAGACCCAGTACTTC
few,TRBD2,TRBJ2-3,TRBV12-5,CASGTLADTQYF,TGTGCTAGTGGAACACTAGCGGATACGCAGTATTTT
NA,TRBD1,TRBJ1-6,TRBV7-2,CASSHPRGTNSPLHF,TGTGCCAGCAGCCATCCCAGGGGGACCAATTCACCCCTCCACTTT
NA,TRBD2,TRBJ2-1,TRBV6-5,CASSYSMLAGYNEQFF,TGTGCCAGCAGTTACTCGATGCTAGCGGGGTACAATGAGCAGTTCTTC
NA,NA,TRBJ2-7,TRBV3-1,CASSSRGPEQYF,TGTGCCAGCAGTAGTAGGGGCCCCGAGCAGTACTTC
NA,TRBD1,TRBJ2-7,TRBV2,CASRQRTGSSYEQYF,TGTGCCAGCAGGCAAAGGACAGGGAGTTCCTACGAGCAGTACTTC
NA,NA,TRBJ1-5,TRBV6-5,CASGLTDQPQHF,TGTGCCAGCGGACTGACGGATCAGCCCCAGCATTTT